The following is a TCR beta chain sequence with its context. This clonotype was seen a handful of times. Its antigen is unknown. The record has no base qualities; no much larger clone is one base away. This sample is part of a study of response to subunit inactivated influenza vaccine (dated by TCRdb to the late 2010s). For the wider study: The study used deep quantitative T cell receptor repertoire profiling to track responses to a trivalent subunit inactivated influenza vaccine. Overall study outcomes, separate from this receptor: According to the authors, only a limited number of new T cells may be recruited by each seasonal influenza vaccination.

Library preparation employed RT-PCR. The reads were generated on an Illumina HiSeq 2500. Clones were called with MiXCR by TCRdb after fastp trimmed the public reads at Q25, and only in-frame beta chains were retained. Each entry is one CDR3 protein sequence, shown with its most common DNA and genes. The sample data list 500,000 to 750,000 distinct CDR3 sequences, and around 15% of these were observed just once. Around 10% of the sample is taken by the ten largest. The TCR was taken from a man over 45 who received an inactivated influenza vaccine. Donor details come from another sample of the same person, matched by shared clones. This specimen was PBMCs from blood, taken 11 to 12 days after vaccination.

For the CDR3, the sequence is CASSQVLPDNEQFF. The DNA sequence reads TGCGCCAGCAGCCAAGTTCTCCCAGACAATGAGCAGTTCTTC. This chain is built from TRBV4-1 and TRBJ2-1; confidence is insufficient to name the D gene. The junction carries 9 bases between V and J, which are trimmed by 1 base and 5 bases respectively. Reading the germline V gene gives CDR1 MGHRA and CDR2 YSYEKL. From the cysteine up to the phenylalanine, the CDR3 has a length of 14 residues. Kept here is only the CDR3 DNA, which spans 42 bases and is read in frame from base 1.